The source of this TCR beta chain is a study of shared T cell receptors in the human thymus. Germline CDR1 is SSHAT and CDR2 is FNYEAQ (reference sequence). This CDR3 is 14 amino acids long. V was pared by 5 bases and J by 5 bases, with 7 bases of the junction left unmatched. This table comes from immunoSEQ multiplex PCR, and its TCRdb copy is limited to in-frame clones, with some not included. The table lists roughly 68,000 clones, nearly 95% of them singletons, with approximately 0.03% in the top ten. The V gene is TRBV7-7, the J gene TRBJ2-5, with 8 bases identical to TRBD2. This clonotype was sampled from a human donor. Source material: thymocytes. CDR3 residues: CASSVSGEGETQYF. In nucleotides, the CDR3 is TGTGCCAGCAGCGTTAGCGGGGAGGGGGAGACCCAGTACTTC.